These 24 T cell receptor beta chains came from one sample sequenced in a study of T cell clones after liver transplantation. Sequencing used immunoSEQ multiplex PCR; TCRdb keeps in-frame clones, though not all of them. The sample includes more than 15,000 clones, 80% of them seen just once. Sequencing used CD8+ T cells from blood, obtained 48 months after liver transplant. These receptors originate from a human patient who received a liver transplant. Some of the T cells might come from the graft donor.

The chain links TRBV19 to TRBJ1-5; TRBD1 agrees at 9 bases. Germline lookup yields CDR1 LNHDA and CDR2 SQIVND (reference sequence). This CDR3 region has 17 residues. V was pared by 0 bases and J by 6 bases, with 9 bases of the junction left unmatched. The CDR3 sequence: CASSIDLTGGFGQPQHF. DNA of the CDR3: TGTGCCAGTAGTATAGATCTTACAGGGGGCTTCGGTCAGCCCCAGCATTTT. Drawing the rest from reference TRBV19 and TRBJ1-5, the complete variable domain is DGGITQSPKYLFRKEGQNVTLSCEQNLNHDAMYWYRQDPGQGLRLIYYSQIVNDFQKGDIAEGYSVSREKKESFPLTVTSAQKNPTAFYLCASSIDLTGGFGQPQHFGDGTRLSIL.

CDR3 amino acids: CASSRGLDTGELFF. The CDR3 DNA sequence: TGTGCCAGCAGTCGGGGACTAGACACCGGGGAGCTGTTTTTT. V is TRBV6-5 and J is TRBJ2-2; 8 bases line up with TRBD2. The CDR3 totals 14 residues. Trimming took 5 bases from V and 3 from J; bases not matched to a gene: 2. Germline assignment: CDR1 MNHEY and CDR2 SVGAGI.

The rearrangement uses TRBV13 and TRBJ1-1, with D maybe TRBD1 (6 bases). The germline V gene has CDR1 PRHDT and CDR2 FYEKMQ (reference sequence). CDR3 length equals 14 residues. The ends were cut back, 4 bases at V and 1 base at J, with 10 bases in the middle. The DNA for the CDR3 is TGTGCCAGCAGCTCACAGGGTAGGAACACTGAAGCTTTCTTT. Residues: CASSSQGRNTEAFF.

This clone was seen just once. This chain links TRBV15 with TRBJ2-3; 7 nucleotides align to TRBD2. Germline loops: CDR1 LNHNV, CDR2 YYDKDF (reference sequence). This CDR3 has 16 residues. With V trimmed by 2 bases and J by 2 bases, 7 bases remained unmatched. CDR3 loop: CATSRRVRGDTDTQYF. As DNA, the CDR3 is TGTGCCACCAGCAGACGTGTTCGGGGGGACACAGATACGCAGTATTTT.

The chain has TRBV7-9 and TRBJ2-7, with D uncertain. Germline V lookup: CDR1 SEHNR, CDR2 FQNEAQ (reference sequence). The CDR3 runs to 13 residues. Trimming left V 5 bases short and J 2 bases short, with 10 bases between. The CDR3 is CASSASAPYEQYF. For the CDR3, the DNA is TGTGCCAGCAGCGCCAGCGCTCCCTACGAGCAGTACTTC.

The chain combines TRBV5-1 with TRBJ2-2; 12 bases line up with TRBD2. Trimming at V came to 5 bases and at J to 4 bases, leaving 3 bases not matched to a gene. The CDR3 runs to 15 residues. Germline loops: CDR1 SGHRS, CDR2 YFSETQ. The CDR3 region has the DNA TGCGCCAGCAGACCTAGCGGGAGGGCCACCGGGGAGCTGTTTTTT. Its translation: CASRPSGRATGELFF.

The rearrangement uses TRBV5-1 and TRBJ2-7; 8 bases agree with TRBD1. The V segment lost 4 bases and the J segment 6 bases; nucleotides outside the gene matches: 6. CDR3 size: 13 residues. CDR1 and CDR2 from the germline V gene are SGHRS and YFSETQ. Here the CDR3 reads CASSLTGVSEQYF. In DNA form, the CDR3 reads TGCGCCAGCAGCCTGACAGGGGTCAGCGAGCAGTACTTC.

The gene calls are TRBV18 and TRBJ2-2, with unresolved D. V was clipped by 1 base and J by 7 bases, with 13 bases between them. The CDR3 is 15 residues long. Germline values: CDR1 KGHSH, CDR2 LQKENI. CDR3 sequence: CASSPRDDPIGELFF. The CDR3 nucleotides read TGTGCCAGCTCACCACGAGACGACCCGATCGGGGAGCTGTTTTTT. Filled out from reference TRBV18 and TRBJ2-2, the complete variable domain reads NAGVMQNPRHLVRRRGQEARLRCSPMKGHSHVYWYRQLPEEGLKFMVYLQKENIIDESGMPKERFSAEFPKEGPSILRIQQVVRGDSAAYFCASSPRDDPIGELFFGEGSRLTVL.

This clone was observed a few times. V is TRBV9 and J is TRBJ2-1; D call uncertain. Germline loops: CDR1 SGDLS, CDR2 YYNGEE. The CDR3 sequence is 15 residues long. The V end was cut by 0 bases, the J end by 0 bases, with 7 bases between. This chain's CDR3 is CASSVVSSSYNEQFF. The CDR3 region has the DNA TGTGCCAGCAGCGTAGTCTCGAGCTCCTACAATGAGCAGTTCTTC.

Only one count was recorded for this clone. This chain uses TRBV5-4 with TRBJ2-7; 10 bases line up with TRBD1. The V segment lost 4 bases and the J segment 4 bases; nucleotides outside the gene matches: 11. Germline lookup yields CDR1 SGHNT and CDR2 YYREEE (reference sequence). The CDR3 has 16 residues. The CDR3 coding sequence is TGTGCCAGCAGCCTTTATGAAGGACAGGGGGGATACGAGCAGTACTTC. It specifies CASSLYEGQGGYEQYF.

This clone was detected only once. The genes are TRBV29-1 and TRBJ1-4; TRBD1 is a possible D gene (6 bases). The germline V and J ends were trimmed by 6 bases and 7 bases, with 21 bases remaining between them. The CDR3 sequence is 15 residues long. Germline assignment: CDR1 SQVTM and CDR2 ANQGSEA. The CDR3 DNA reads TGCAGCGTACAGGGCGGTAGAGAACGGGCTGAAAAACTGTTTTTT. Translation gives CSVQGGRERAEKLFF. The whole variable domain, remainder taken from reference TRBV29-1 and TRBJ1-4, is SAVISQKPSRDICQRGTSLTIQCQVDSQVTMMFWYRQQPGQSLTLIATANQGSEATYESGFVIDKFPISRPNLTFSTLTVSNMSPEDSSIYLCSVQGGRERAEKLFFGSGTQLSVL.

The chain carries TRBV9 and TRBJ2-2; possible D gene TRBD2, 5 bases. CDR3 length: 12 amino acids. CDR1 is SGDLS, CDR2 YYNGEE, per germline. V shed 4 bases and J shed 6 bases, with 7 bases lying between them. The CDR3 DNA follows: TGTGCCAGCAGCCACGGGGCCGGGGAGCTGTTTTTT. Encoded protein: CASSHGAGELFF.

V and J are TRBV27 and TRBJ1-2; D is undetermined. The CDR3 is 15 amino acids. V was trimmed by 3 bases and J by 3 bases, leaving 14 bases between them. The germline gives CDR1 MNHEY, CDR2 SMNVEV (reference sequence). The CDR3 DNA reads as TGTGCCAGCAGTTTTGGCAGCCAAGGACACTATGGCTACACCTTC. Residues: CASSFGSQGHYGYTF.

The CDR3: CASSLAGVWETQYF. CDR3 DNA sequence: TGTGCCAGCAGCTTAGCAGGGGTGTGGGAGACCCAGTACTTC. The rearrangement links TRBV7-9 to TRBJ2-5, with a possible D match to TRBD1 (5 bases). Trimming removed 0 bases from V and 5 bases from J, with 10 bases in between. CDR1 is SEHNR and CDR2 is FQNEAQ in the germline V gene (reference sequence). The CDR3 loop spans 14 amino acids.

This clone was counted once. The rearrangement joins TRBV28 to TRBJ2-7; D possibly corresponds to TRBD1 (6 bases). In germline, CDR1 is MDHEN, CDR2 SYDVKM. This CDR3 contains 11 residues. Trimming shortened V by 6 bases and J by 4 bases, and 7 bases separated the two germline ends. The CDR3 region has the DNA TGTGCCAGCAGGCAGGGGTACGAGCAGTACTTC. Protein sequence: CASRQGYEQYF.

The chain is built from TRBV9 and TRBJ2-5; D possibly corresponds to TRBD1 (6 bases). From germline, CDR1 is SGDLS and CDR2 YYNGEE. The length of the CDR3 is 14 residues. V was trimmed by 4 bases and J by 5 bases, leaving 15 bases between them. The CDR3 protein is CASSSTTGWETQYF. DNA of the CDR3: TGTGCCAGCAGCTCGACGACAGGTTGGGAGACCCAGTACTTC.

This rearrangement joins TRBV9 to TRBJ1-1; no clear D. V shed 4 bases and J shed 3 bases, with 13 bases lying between them. The germline V gene has CDR1 SGDLS and CDR2 YYNGEE. This CDR3 is 14 amino acids long. The CDR3 protein is CASSSPPGDTEAFF. For the CDR3, the DNA is TGTGCCAGCAGCTCCCCACCGGGAGACACTGAAGCTTTCTTT.

This clone was seen a single time. V is TRBV12-1 and J is TRBJ2-6; TRBD1 reflects the table's D call only, with no check against the DNA. TRBV12-1 constitutes a pseudogene. The CDR3 contains 19 residues. The CDR3 bases are TGTGCCAGCAGCAGGTCCAGTGTATTAGGACAAAGTCGGGCCAACGTCCTGACTTTC. Amino acids: CASSRSSVLGQSRANVLTF.

V usage is TRBV4-2 and J usage is TRBJ1-2; weak D call: TRBD1 (5 bases). V was clipped by 0 bases and J by 3 bases, with 14 bases between them. The CDR3 has 16 residues. Germline CDR1 LGHNA, CDR2 YNFKEQ. CDR3 nucleotides: TGTGCCAGCAGCCAAGATGGGGAACAGGATGACTATGGCTACACCTTC. Translating it yields CASSQDGEQDDYGYTF.

This chain joins TRBV25-1 and TRBJ2-7; 8 bases are a match to TRBD2. Germline V gene data show CDR1 as MGHDK and CDR2 as SYGVNS. V trimming: 4 bases; J trimming: 0 bases; junction bases outside the gene matches: 11. The CDR3 runs 17 residues. The CDR3 DNA is TGTGCCAGCAGTGGGGCACTATCTAGCGGGTCCTCCTACGAGCAGTACTTC. Protein: CASSGALSSGSSYEQYF.

The chain links TRBV6-1 to TRBJ2-1; D is perhaps TRBD2 (6 bases). This CDR3 spans 15 amino acids. Trimming shortened V by 4 bases and J by 2 bases, and 12 bases separated the two germline ends. CDR1 and CDR2 from the germline V gene are MNHNS and SASEGT. The CDR3 loop reads CASSVSGPTYNEQFF. DNA for the CDR3: TGTGCCAGCAGTGTTAGCGGACCGACCTACAATGAGCAGTTCTTC.

This clone showed up just once. The V gene is TRBV4-3, the J gene TRBJ2-4, with D unresolved. Germline lookup yields CDR1 LGHNA and CDR2 YSLEER. This CDR3 has 13 amino acids. Trimming removed 0 bases from V and 6 bases from J, with 6 bases in between. The CDR3 DNA follows: TGCGCCAGCAGCCAAGATAGGTCAAACATTCAGTACTTC. This sequence encodes CASSQDRSNIQYF.

The V and J genes are TRBV4-1 and TRBJ2-7; D call uncertain. Germline V lookup: CDR1 MGHRA, CDR2 YSYEKL. V lost 4 bases to trimming and J lost 1 base, with 14 bases between them. The CDR3 has 15 amino acids. The CDR3 protein is CASSPVKGRSYEQYF. Written as DNA, the CDR3 is TGCGCCAGCAGCCCGGTAAAGGGTCGATCCTACGAGCAGTACTTC.

CDR3 sequence reads: CASSLQVRQPQHF. The CDR3, as DNA: TGTGCCAGCAGCCTACAGGTGCGTCAGCCCCAGCATTTT. The chain has TRBV6-6 and TRBJ1-5, with D possibly being TRBD1 (5 bases). This CDR3 has 13 residues. Per the germline V gene, CDR1 is MNHNY and CDR2 is SVGAGI (reference sequence). Trimming stripped 6 bases from V and 6 bases from J, with 12 bases between.